These T cell receptor beta chains were read from a single sample in a study of T cell responses to AZD1222 COVID-19 vaccine. Assay used: immunoSEQ multiplex PCR; TCRdb lists only in-frame clones, some missing. Among some 140,000 clones, 88% were seen once, and the ten largest hold 3.1%. The sample here was peripheral blood, taken on day 0 of AZD1222 vaccination. These receptors came from an adult in good health. The CDR3 runs from the conserved cysteine through the conserved F or W. The D gene is left open where the match is weak. Only part of the rows carry a size: once, few, many, or a class if the clone is expanded.

V gene: TRBV7-2; J gene: TRBJ2-1; clone size: once; D gene: .; CDR3 protein: CASSPGLPGNEQFF
V gene: TRBV6-5; J gene: TRBJ1-6; clone size: .; D gene: .; CDR3 protein: CASSYSRNSPLHF
V gene: TRBV28; J gene: TRBJ1-6; clone size: .; D gene: .; CDR3 protein: CASSRGTLNSPLHF
V gene: TRBV4-3; J gene: TRBJ2-7; clone size: .; D gene: .; CDR3 protein: CASSQEAGTYEQYF
V gene: TRBV28; J gene: TRBJ2-5; clone size: few; D gene: TRBD2; CDR3 protein: CASSLGLAGVVETQYF
V gene: TRBV28; J gene: TRBJ1-2; clone size: few; D gene: .; CDR3 protein: CASSSPLAPVGGYTF
V gene: TRBV6-5; J gene: TRBJ2-5; clone size: once; D gene: .; CDR3 protein: CASSYSGAEETQYF
V gene: TRBV11-2; J gene: TRBJ1-2; clone size: .; D gene: .; CDR3 protein: CASSPLKGVNYGYTF
V gene: TRBV6-5; J gene: TRBJ1-1; clone size: .; D gene: .; CDR3 protein: CASSFIFGAAEAFF
V gene: TRBV4-1; J gene: TRBJ2-1; clone size: .; D gene: TRBD2; CDR3 protein: CASSQVARLRTSGGTTYNEQFF
V gene: TRBV28; J gene: TRBJ2-5; clone size: .; D gene: TRBD2; CDR3 protein: CASRDASGGISSQYF
V gene: TRBV12-3/TRBV12-4; J gene: TRBJ1-3; clone size: .; D gene: .; CDR3 protein: CASRGGSLNTIYF
V gene: TRBV28; J gene: TRBJ1-5; clone size: once; D gene: .; CDR3 protein: CASRYRVLGPQHF
V gene: TRBV19; J gene: TRBJ1-1; clone size: .; D gene: .; CDR3 protein: CASSIVGRGTEAFF
V gene: TRBV28; J gene: TRBJ2-1; clone size: .; D gene: TRBD1; CDR3 protein: CASRDRRYEQFF
V gene: TRBV7-2; J gene: TRBJ2-3; clone size: .; D gene: .; CDR3 protein: CASSLARTDTQYF
V gene: TRBV4-1; J gene: TRBJ1-4; clone size: .; D gene: .; CDR3 protein: CASSQGVLQPATNEKLFF
V gene: TRBV7-3; J gene: TRBJ2-1; clone size: .; D gene: .; CDR3 protein: CASSRSAGRNEQFF
V gene: TRBV5-8; J gene: TRBJ1-5; clone size: .; D gene: TRBD1; CDR3 protein: CASSLTGVVQPQHF